This entry concerns a single T cell receptor (beta chain). Per germline, CDR1 SGHRS and CDR2 YFSETQ. With 6 bases removed from V and 5 bases from J, the gap between germline ends came to 17 bases. The CDR3 has 15 residues. The data derive from a study of T cell changes during pregnancy in multiple sclerosis. Clones were read by immunoSEQ multiplex PCR, and TCRdb kept only the in-frame ones, dropping some. The sample has roughly 97,000 clones, about nine tenths seen once. V usage is TRBV5-1 and J usage is TRBJ1-4, with D perhaps TRBD1 (6 bases). The sequence came from a female donor in good health, enrolled as a control in a pregnancy study. The sequencing used peripheral blood, collected in the second trimester of pregnancy. Here the CDR3 DNA reads TGCGCCAGCACAATATTAGGGGGGGTAAATGAAAAACTGTTTTTT. It is translated as CASTILGGVNEKLFF.